Described below is a single T cell receptor beta chain sequence and its context. This specimen belongs to a study of cytomegalovirus exposure and HLA in healthy donors. With 60 Vbeta and 13 Jbeta primers, the PCR was carried out. The assay was immunoSEQ multiplex PCR, and TCRdb's table has in-frame clones only and misses some. The table includes roughly 80,000 clones, around three quarters detected once. This CDR3 region has 14 residues. V was trimmed by 7 bases and J by 4 bases, leaving 14 bases between them. Germline V CDR1 and CDR2: SNHLY, FYNNEI. The sample was PBMCs. The V and J genes are TRBV2 and TRBJ1-5; perhaps TRBD1 as D (5 bases). The source is a male donor in good health and CMV-seronegative. CDR3 DNA: TGTGCCAGCACCCCCGACAGTGGTAATCAGCCCCAGCATTTT. Translation gives CASTPDSGNQPQHF.